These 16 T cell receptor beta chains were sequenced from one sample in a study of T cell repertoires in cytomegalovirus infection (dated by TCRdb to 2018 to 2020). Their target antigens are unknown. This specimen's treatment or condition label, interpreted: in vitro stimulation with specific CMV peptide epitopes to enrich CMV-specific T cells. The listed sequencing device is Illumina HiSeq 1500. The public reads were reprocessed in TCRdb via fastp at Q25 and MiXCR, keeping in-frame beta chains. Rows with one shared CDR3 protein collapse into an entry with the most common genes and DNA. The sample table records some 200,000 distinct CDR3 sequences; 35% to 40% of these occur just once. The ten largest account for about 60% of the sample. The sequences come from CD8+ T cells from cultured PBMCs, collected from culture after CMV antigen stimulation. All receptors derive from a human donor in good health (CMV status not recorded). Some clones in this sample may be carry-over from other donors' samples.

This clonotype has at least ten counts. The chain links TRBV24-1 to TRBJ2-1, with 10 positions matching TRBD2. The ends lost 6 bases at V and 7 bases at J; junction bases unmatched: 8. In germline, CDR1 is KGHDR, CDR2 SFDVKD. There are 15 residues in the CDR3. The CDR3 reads CATSNLAGAGNEQFF. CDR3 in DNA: TGTGCCACCAGTAATCTAGCGGGAGCAGGGAATGAGCAGTTCTTC.

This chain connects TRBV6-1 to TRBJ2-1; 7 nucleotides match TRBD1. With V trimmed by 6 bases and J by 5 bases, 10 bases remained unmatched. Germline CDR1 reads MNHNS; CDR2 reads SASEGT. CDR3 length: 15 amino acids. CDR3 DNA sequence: TGTGCCAGCAGACTGACAGGGATGATCCACAATGAGCAGTTCTTC. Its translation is CASRLTGMIHNEQFF.

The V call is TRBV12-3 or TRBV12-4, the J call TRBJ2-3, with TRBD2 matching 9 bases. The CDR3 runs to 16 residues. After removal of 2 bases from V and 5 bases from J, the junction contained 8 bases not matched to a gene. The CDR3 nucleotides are TGTGCCAGCAGTTTAACCCTTAGCGGGGGTGGAGATACGCAGTATTTT. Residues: CASSLTLSGGGDTQYF.

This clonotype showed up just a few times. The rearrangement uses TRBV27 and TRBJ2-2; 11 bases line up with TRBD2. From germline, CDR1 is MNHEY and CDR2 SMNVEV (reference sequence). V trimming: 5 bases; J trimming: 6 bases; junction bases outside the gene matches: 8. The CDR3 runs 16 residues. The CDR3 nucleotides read TGTGCCAGCAGTCCCCGGGGTAGCGGGAGGGCCGGGGAGCTGTTTTTT. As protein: CASSPRGSGRAGELFF.

The CDR3 DNA reads TGTGCCAGCAGTTCGCGACAGGCCAACTATGGCTACACCTTC. It encodes CASSSRQANYGYTF. The rearrangement links TRBV28 to TRBJ1-2, with a tentative D call TRBD1 (6 bases). The V end was cut by 4 bases, the J end by 2 bases, with 11 bases between. The germline V gene encodes CDR1 MDHEN and CDR2 SYDVKM. CDR3 length equals 14 residues.

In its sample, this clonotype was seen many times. CDR3 DNA sequence: TGTGCCAGTAGGAGGGGACAGGCCTATGGCTACACCTTC. The encoded protein is CASRRGQAYGYTF. V is TRBV19 and J is TRBJ1-2; the match to TRBD1 covers 8 bases. Trimming removed 6 bases from V and 4 bases from J; junction bases left unmatched: 4. The CDR3 totals 13 residues. From germline, CDR1 is LNHDA and CDR2 SQIVND (reference sequence).

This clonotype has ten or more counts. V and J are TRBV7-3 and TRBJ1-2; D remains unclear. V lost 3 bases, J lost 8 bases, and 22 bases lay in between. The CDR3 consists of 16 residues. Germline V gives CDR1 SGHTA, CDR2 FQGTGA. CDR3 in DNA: TGTGCCAGCAGCTTGGGTACTGGTCTTCCTAGGGAGGGCTACACCTTC. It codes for CASSLGTGLPREGYTF.

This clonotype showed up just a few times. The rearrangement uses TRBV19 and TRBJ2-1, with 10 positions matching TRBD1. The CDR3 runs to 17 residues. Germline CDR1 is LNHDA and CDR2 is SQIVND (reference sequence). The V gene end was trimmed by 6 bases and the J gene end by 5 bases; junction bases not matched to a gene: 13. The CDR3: CASSPDRGLLMNNEQFF. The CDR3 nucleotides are TGTGCCAGTAGCCCAGACAGGGGGCTTCTTATGAACAATGAGCAGTTCTTC.

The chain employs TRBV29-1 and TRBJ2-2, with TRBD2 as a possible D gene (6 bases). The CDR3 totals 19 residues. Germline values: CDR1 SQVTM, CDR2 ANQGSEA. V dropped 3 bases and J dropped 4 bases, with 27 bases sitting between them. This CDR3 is CSVDPPGRLFNGGTGELFF. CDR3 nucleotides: TGCAGCGTTGATCCGCCGGGCAGACTCTTCAACGGGGGCACCGGGGAGCTGTTTTTT.

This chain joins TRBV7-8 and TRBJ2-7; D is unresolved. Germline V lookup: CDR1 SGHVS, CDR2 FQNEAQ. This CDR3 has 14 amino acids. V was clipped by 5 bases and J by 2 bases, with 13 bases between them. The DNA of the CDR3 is TGTGCCAGCAGCACCTCCGGGTTTGCCTACGAGCAGTACTTC. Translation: CASSTSGFAYEQYF.

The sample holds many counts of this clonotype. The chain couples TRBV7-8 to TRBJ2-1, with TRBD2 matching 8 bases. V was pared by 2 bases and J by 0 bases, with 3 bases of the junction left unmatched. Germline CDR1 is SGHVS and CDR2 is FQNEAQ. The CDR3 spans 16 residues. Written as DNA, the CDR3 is TGTGCCAGCAGCTTACTCGGGGGGGGCTCCTACAATGAGCAGTTCTTC. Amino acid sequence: CASSLLGGGSYNEQFF.

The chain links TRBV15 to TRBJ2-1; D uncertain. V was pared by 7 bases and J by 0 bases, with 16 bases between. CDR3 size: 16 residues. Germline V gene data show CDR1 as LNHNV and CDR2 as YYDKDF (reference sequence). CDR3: CATMHPRISSYNEQFF. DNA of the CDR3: TGTGCCACCATGCATCCGCGGATAAGCTCCTACAATGAGCAGTTCTTC. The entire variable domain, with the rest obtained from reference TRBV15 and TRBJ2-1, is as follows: DAMVIQNPRYQVTQFGKPVTLSCSQTLNHNVMYWYQQKSSQAPKLLFHYYDKDFNNEADTPDNFQSRRPNTSFCFLDIRSPGLGDTAMYLCATMHPRISSYNEQFFGPGTRLTVL.

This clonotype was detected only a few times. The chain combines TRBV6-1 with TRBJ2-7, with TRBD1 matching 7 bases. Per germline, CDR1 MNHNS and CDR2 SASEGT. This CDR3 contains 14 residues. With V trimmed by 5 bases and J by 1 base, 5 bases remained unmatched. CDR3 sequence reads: CASSPRTGSYEQYF. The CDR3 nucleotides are TGTGCCAGCAGTCCCCGGACAGGATCCTACGAGCAGTACTTC.

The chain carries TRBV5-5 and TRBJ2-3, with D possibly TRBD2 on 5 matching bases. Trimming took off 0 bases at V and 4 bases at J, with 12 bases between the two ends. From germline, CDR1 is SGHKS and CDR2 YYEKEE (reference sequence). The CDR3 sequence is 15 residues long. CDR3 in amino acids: CASSLGVGEADTQYF. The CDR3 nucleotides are TGTGCCAGCAGCTTGGGGGTGGGAGAGGCAGATACGCAGTATTTT.

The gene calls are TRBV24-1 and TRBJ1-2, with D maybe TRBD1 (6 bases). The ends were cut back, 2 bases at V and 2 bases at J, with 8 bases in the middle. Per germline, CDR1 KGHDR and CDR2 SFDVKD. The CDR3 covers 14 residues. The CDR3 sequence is CATSDSGVNYGYTF. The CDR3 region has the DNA TGTGCCACCAGTGATTCAGGGGTGAACTATGGCTACACCTTC.

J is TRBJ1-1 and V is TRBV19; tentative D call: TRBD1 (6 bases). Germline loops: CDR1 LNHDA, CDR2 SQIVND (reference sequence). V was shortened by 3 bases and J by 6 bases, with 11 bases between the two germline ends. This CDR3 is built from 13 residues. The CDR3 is CASSIGGAAEAFF. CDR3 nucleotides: TGTGCCAGTAGTATTGGGGGGGCGGCTGAAGCTTTCTTT.